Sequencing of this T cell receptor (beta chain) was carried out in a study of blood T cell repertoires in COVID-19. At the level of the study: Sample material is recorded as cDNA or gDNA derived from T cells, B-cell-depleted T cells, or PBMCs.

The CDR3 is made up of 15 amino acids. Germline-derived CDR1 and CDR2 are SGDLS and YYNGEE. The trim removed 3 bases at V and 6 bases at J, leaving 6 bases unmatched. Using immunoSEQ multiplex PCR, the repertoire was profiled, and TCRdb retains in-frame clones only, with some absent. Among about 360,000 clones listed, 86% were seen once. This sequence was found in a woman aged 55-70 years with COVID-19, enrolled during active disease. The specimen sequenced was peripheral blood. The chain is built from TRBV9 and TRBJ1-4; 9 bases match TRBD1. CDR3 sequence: CASSATGGAYEKLFF. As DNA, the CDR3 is TGTGCCAGCAGCGCCACAGGGGGCGCATATGAAAAACTGTTTTTT.